The 30 T cell receptor beta chains below were found in one sample sequenced in a study of blood T cells in healthy people across ages. Primers used in a second PCR of about 7 to 12 cycles were a sample-barcoded 5' primer and a J-beta primer mix. TCRdb recomputed calls from the 5' RACE reads with MiXCR, one row per CDR3 protein. This sample yields about 1.8 million distinct CDR3 sequences, of which roughly 49% are seen a single time; around 2.1% belongs to the top ten. Sequencing was performed on blood. These receptors originate from a woman in her thirties or forties in good health.

The chain couples TRBV9 to TRBJ1-2; D may be TRBD1 (6 bases). This CDR3 has 15 residues. Trimming cost V 0 bases and J 7 bases, with 16 bases left between them. CDR1 and CDR2 (germline): SGDLS, YYNGEE. The CDR3 protein is CASSVAQGDFSGYTF. The DNA of the CDR3 is TGTGCCAGCAGCGTAGCACAGGGTGACTTTAGTGGCTACACCTTC.

The J gene is TRBJ2-5, the V gene TRBV4-3; a possible D gene is TRBD2 (6 bases). Germline values: CDR1 LGHNA, CDR2 YSLEER. Trimming took off 1 base at V and 4 bases at J, with 13 bases between the two ends. CDR3 length: 15 amino acids. Here the CDR3 reads CASSQGPGGPETQYF. The CDR3 DNA reads TGCGCCAGCAGCCAAGGGCCCGGGGGTCCAGAGACCCAGTACTTC.

The chain carries TRBV28 and TRBJ1-1, with no clear D. CDR1 is MDHEN and CDR2 is SYDVKM in the germline V gene. Trimming removed 1 base at V and 2 bases at J, with 8 bases between. The CDR3 has 14 amino acids. In DNA form, the CDR3 reads TGTGCCAGCAGTTTATCCCCCAGAAACACTGAAGCTTTCTTT. It translates to CASSLSPRNTEAFF.

This clonotype was found a few times. The chain carries TRBV9 and TRBJ1-2, with D unresolved. The CDR3 has 15 amino acids. The V end was cut by 2 bases, the J end by 0 bases, with 11 bases between. In germline, CDR1 is SGDLS, CDR2 YYNGEE. CDR3 nucleotide sequence: TGTGCCAGCAGCGTTAGTACAGCATCTAACTATGGCTACACCTTC. The encoded protein is CASSVSTASNYGYTF.

This clonotype was counted once. This chain links TRBV15 with TRBJ2-5; either TRBD1 or TRBD2 may supply D (5 bases each). With the DNA end fitting TRBJ2-1 better, the J assignment may be wrong. There are 13 residues in the CDR3. The germline V gene has CDR1 LNHNV and CDR2 YYDKDF (reference sequence). In nucleotides, the CDR3 is TGTGCCACCACCCACGGGGCCCAAGAGACCCAGTTCTTC. Translation: CATTHGAQETQFF.

The CDR3 sequence is CAIKRGEYFYGYTF. As DNA, the CDR3 is TGTGCCATCAAAAGAGGGGAGTATTTCTATGGCTACACCTTC. The chain links TRBV2 to TRBJ1-2, with D possibly matching TRBD1 (5 bases). The CDR3 runs to 14 residues. V lost 10 bases and J 4 bases, leaving 19 bases between the germline ends. Germline CDR1 is SNHLY and CDR2 is FYNNEI. The entire variable domain, with the rest obtained from reference TRBV2 and TRBJ1-2, is as follows: EPEVTQTPSHQVTQMGQEVILRCVPISNHLYFYWYRQILGQKVEFLVSFYNNEISEKSEIFDDQFSVERPDGSNFTLKIRSTKLEDSAMYFCAIKRGEYFYGYTFGSGTRLTVV.

This chain joins TRBV7-2 and TRBJ1-6; D unclear. The V gene's germline CDR1 is SGHTA and CDR2 FQGNSA. V was trimmed by 3 bases and J by 7 bases, leaving 7 bases between them. The CDR3 has 13 amino acids. CDR3 loop: CASSLSLNSPLHF. DNA for the CDR3: TGTGCCAGCAGCTTGAGCTTAAATTCACCCCTCCACTTT.

This clonotype has more than one count but fewer than ten. V is TRBV28 and J is TRBJ2-7; tentative D call: TRBD2 (6 bases). The CDR3 loop spans 15 amino acids. The germline V gene has CDR1 MDHEN and CDR2 SYDVKM. With 5 bases removed from V and 3 bases from J, the gap between germline ends came to 17 bases. CDR3 in amino acids: CASSNLADLHYEQYF. CDR3 DNA: TGTGCCAGCAGTAATTTAGCGGACCTTCACTACGAGCAGTACTTC. Drawing the rest from reference TRBV28 and TRBJ2-7, the complete variable domain is DVKVTQSSRYLVKRTGEKVFLECVQDMDHENMFWYRQDPGLGLRLIYFSYDVKMKEKGDIPEGYSVSREKKERFSLILESASTNQTSMYLCASSNLADLHYEQYFGPGTRLTVT.

The chain combines TRBV11-2 with TRBJ1-2, with no clear D. CDR3 length: 13 residues. Germline values: CDR1 SGHAT, CDR2 FQNNGV. Deletions cut 4 bases from V and 1 base from J, with 7 bases between. DNA of the CDR3: TGTGCCAGCAGCTCCTCCCTTAACTATGGCTACACCTTC. Amino acid sequence: CASSSSLNYGYTF.

This chain links TRBV9 with TRBJ1-1; D remains unclear. The CDR3 sequence is 14 residues long. Germline V CDR1 and CDR2: SGDLS, YYNGEE. Trimming removed 0 bases from V and 1 base from J, with 7 bases in between. The CDR3 loop is CASSVEGPNTEAFF. CDR3 nucleotide sequence: TGTGCCAGCAGCGTAGAGGGCCCGAACACTGAAGCTTTCTTT.

The V and J genes are TRBV7-8 and TRBJ2-1; TRBD2 might be the D (6 bases). The germline V and J ends were trimmed by 1 base and 5 bases, with 12 bases remaining between them. The CDR3 extends over 15 amino acids. Germline values: CDR1 SGHVS, CDR2 FQNEAQ. CDR3 nucleotides: TGTGCCAGCAGCTTAGGCTTCCCGGGGGACAATGAGCAGTTCTTC. Amino acids: CASSLGFPGDNEQFF.

In this sample, this clonotype turned up a few times. The chain uses TRBV20-1 and TRBJ2-4; a possible D gene is TRBD2 (5 bases). The CDR3 runs 18 residues. Between the trimmed V and J ends, which lost 0 bases and 3 bases, there was a span of 21 bases. CDR1 and CDR2 (germline): DFQATT, SNEGSKA (reference sequence). CDR3 sequence (DNA): TGCAGTGCTAGAGATCGGGGTGCAGCGGCCCGACTCAAAAACATTCAGTACTTC. Amino acid sequence: CSARDRGAAARLKNIQYF.

The J gene is TRBJ1-5, the V gene TRBV19, with D uncertain. Trimming took off 1 base at V and 3 bases at J, with 10 bases between the two ends. Per germline, CDR1 LNHDA and CDR2 SQIVND (reference sequence). CDR3 length: 15 amino acids. The CDR3 loop reads CASSIGRNTNQPQHF. The CDR3 region has the DNA TGTGCCAGTAGTATAGGCAGAAATACCAATCAGCCCCAGCATTTT. Based on the CDR3 plus reference TRBV19 and TRBJ1-5, the full variable domain is DGGITQSPKYLFRKEGQNVTLSCEQNLNHDAMYWYRQDPGQGLRLIYYSQIVNDFQKGDIAEGYSVSREKKESFPLTVTSAQKNPTAFYLCASSIGRNTNQPQHFGDGTRLSIL.

The chain is built from TRBV19 and TRBJ2-3; 10 bases fit TRBD1. The CDR3 extends over 15 amino acids. The germline V gene has CDR1 LNHDA and CDR2 SQIVND (reference sequence). With V trimmed by 3 bases and J by 6 bases, 6 bases remained unmatched. This CDR3 is CASSITGTGADTQYF. CDR3 coding DNA: TGTGCCAGTAGTATCACCGGGACAGGGGCGGATACGCAGTATTTT. The full variable domain, with the rest looked up from reference TRBV19 and TRBJ2-3, is DGGITQSPKYLFRKEGQNVTLSCEQNLNHDAMYWYRQDPGQGLRLIYYSQIVNDFQKGDIAEGYSVSREKKESFPLTVTSAQKNPTAFYLCASSITGTGADTQYFGPGTRLTVL.

This clonotype was seen only a few times. V gene TRBV10-2 combines with J gene TRBJ2-7; perhaps TRBD2 as D (6 bases). Germline CDR1 reads WSHSY; CDR2 reads SAAADI. CDR3 length: 14 amino acids. V was shortened by 2 bases and J by 0 bases, with 8 bases between the two germline ends. CDR3 coding DNA: TGCGCCAGCAGTGAGGCGGGGAACTCCTACGAGCAGTACTTC. It yields the protein CASSEAGNSYEQYF.

Worth noting for this clonotype: The junction departs from germline at one end; a sequencing error may be responsible. This sequence joins TRBV7-2 and TRBJ1-4, with no clear D. The germline gives CDR1 SGHTA, CDR2 FQGNSA. CDR3 length: 12 amino acids. As DNA, the CDR3 is TGTGCCAGCTCCCAACTCGTAGAAAAGCTGTTTTTT. Translating gives CASSQLVEKLFF.

This rearrangement joins TRBV12-3 or TRBV12-4 to TRBJ2-3; TRBD1 matches 8 bases. The CDR3 spans 16 residues. The V and J ends lost 5 bases and 9 bases, in that order; junction bases with no gene match: 16. The CDR3 nucleotides read TGTGCCAGCAGTCCCCCGGGACAGGCCTTCCAATCAACGCAGTATTTT. Protein product: CASSPPGQAFQSTQYF.

There are a few counts of this clonotype. The chain uses TRBV12-3 or TRBV12-4 and TRBJ2-1, with a possible D match to TRBD2 (6 bases). The CDR3 is 14 residues long. V gave up 8 bases and J gave up 7 bases, with 18 bases separating them. The CDR3 spells CASGGVRAWNEQFF. The CDR3 coding sequence is TGTGCCAGCGGCGGGGTTAGGGCGTGGAATGAGCAGTTCTTC.

The table lists this clonotype with a count of one. This chain uses TRBV9 with TRBJ2-1; 11 positions match TRBD2. V gave up 0 bases and J gave up 5 bases; unmatched junction bases: 4. Germline V lookup: CDR1 SGDLS, CDR2 YYNGEE. This CDR3 comprises 16 residues. CDR3 residues: CASSVALAGGDNEQFF. DNA for the CDR3: TGTGCCAGCAGCGTAGCCCTAGCGGGGGGTGACAATGAGCAGTTCTTC.

In this sample, this clonotype turned up a few times. The CDR3 DNA sequence: TGTGCCAGCAGCGCCCCCGGGAGACCCGAGCAGTACTTC. This encodes CASSAPGRPEQYF. The chain carries TRBV5-6 and TRBJ2-7, with D perhaps matching TRBD2 (6 bases). CDR1 is SGHDT and CDR2 is YYEEEE in the germline V gene. V was trimmed by 4 bases and J by 6 bases, leaving 14 bases between them. CDR3 size: 13 residues. Combining the CDR3 with reference TRBV5-6 and TRBJ2-7 gives the whole variable domain DAGVTQSPTHLIKTRGQQVTLRCSPKSGHDTVSWYQQALGQGPQFIFQYYEEEERQRGNFPDRFSGHQFPNYSSELNVNALLLGDSALYLCASSAPGRPEQYFGPGTRLTVT.

This clonotype was seen many times. The chain is built from TRBV7-2 and TRBJ2-1, with TRBD1 identical over 8 bases. The V and J ends lost 5 bases and 1 base, in that order; junction bases with no gene match: 10. Looked up from germline, CDR1 is SGHTA and CDR2 is FQGNSA. There are 17 residues in the CDR3. CDR3: CASSPTAWTGSYNEQFF. The CDR3 nucleotides read TGTGCCAGCAGCCCTACCGCCTGGACAGGGTCCTACAATGAGCAGTTCTTC.

This clonotype was seen a few times. V usage is TRBV7-9 and J usage is TRBJ2-1, with TRBD1 matching 10 bases. Losses at the gene ends were 5 bases for V and 3 bases for J; bases not matched to a gene: 4. The CDR3 extends over 15 amino acids. From germline, CDR1 is SEHNR and CDR2 FQNEAQ (reference sequence). As DNA, the CDR3 is TGTGCCAGCAGCCCCGGACAGGGGGACTACAATGAGCAGTTCTTC. Residues: CASSPGQGDYNEQFF.

This rearrangement joins TRBV20-1 to TRBJ2-4; 15 nucleotides match TRBD2. The end of the DNA aligns better with TRBJ2-7, so the J call may be wrong. Germline V gene lookup returns CDR1 DFQATT and CDR2 SNEGSKA (reference sequence). The CDR3 is made up of 15 amino acids. As DNA, the CDR3 is TGCAGTGCAACGGGACTAGCGGGGGGACCCTACGAGCAGTACTTC. Encoded protein: CSATGLAGGPYEQYF.

This clonotype was seen only once. The V call is TRBV4-2, the J call TRBJ1-5, with TRBD1 identical over 9 bases. J lost 5 bases, V lost 5 bases, and 10 bases had no gene match. The CDR3 is 16 residues long. Looked up from germline, CDR1 is LGHNA and CDR2 is YNFKEQ. The CDR3 here is CASSELWTGADQPQHF. The CDR3 DNA reads TGTGCCAGCAGCGAACTCTGGACAGGGGCAGATCAGCCCCAGCATTTT.

The chain uses TRBV4-3 and TRBJ2-7; D is perhaps TRBD1 (5 bases). Deletions cut 0 bases from V and 5 bases from J, with 14 bases between. Germline assignment: CDR1 LGHNA and CDR2 YSLEER. The CDR3 consists of 15 residues. The CDR3 DNA reads TGCGCCAGCAGCCAAGAGGGAACAGGCGGCCACGAGCAGTACTTC. Amino acid sequence: CASSQEGTGGHEQYF.

This clonotype was recorded once. CDR3 bases: TGTGCCACCAGCAGAGATGGGGGGCTTCAGCCCCAGCATTTT. Translating it yields CATSRDGGLQPQHF. The genes are TRBV15 and TRBJ1-5; tentatively, D is TRBD1 (6 bases). The CDR3 totals 14 residues. Germline CDR1 reads LNHNV; CDR2 reads YYDKDF (reference sequence). V was cut by 0 bases and J by 6 bases, with 9 bases left in between.

The V and J genes are TRBV27 and TRBJ2-1; TRBD2 matches 9 bases. Per the germline V gene, CDR1 is MNHEY and CDR2 is SMNVEV (reference sequence). With V trimmed by 7 bases and J by 0 bases, 4 bases remained unmatched. The CDR3 is 15 residues long. The CDR3 reads CASIWRGGSYNEQFF. The CDR3 DNA follows: TGTGCCAGCATCTGGCGGGGGGGCTCCTACAATGAGCAGTTCTTC.

This clonotype was recorded a few times. The rearrangement joins TRBV5-6 to TRBJ2-7, with D possibly being TRBD1 (5 bases). The CDR3 is made up of 15 amino acids. Between the trimmed V and J ends, which lost 1 base and 5 bases, there was a span of 16 bases. The germline V gene encodes CDR1 SGHDT and CDR2 YYEEEE. CDR3 in amino acids: CASSLKSNGANEQYF. CDR3 nucleotide sequence: TGTGCCAGCAGCTTGAAGTCGAATGGGGCAAACGAGCAGTACTTC.

The genes are TRBV6-4 and TRBJ2-1; 11 positions agree with TRBD1. The CDR3 totals 12 residues. Unmatched junction bases numbered 2, after V lost 2 bases and J lost 14 bases. CDR1 is MRHNA and CDR2 is SNTAGT in the germline V gene. CDR3 bases: TGTGCCAGCAGTGACGGGGACAGGGGGAAGTTCTTC. Protein sequence: CASSDGDRGKFF.

This sequence joins TRBV6-1 and TRBJ1-2; D uncertain. Germline CDR1 MNHNS, CDR2 SASEGT. The length of the CDR3 is 18 residues. V lost 1 base, J lost 2 bases, and 20 bases lay in between. The chain's CDR3 is CASSEEAVRIGRNYGYTF. The DNA for the CDR3 is TGTGCCAGCAGTGAAGAGGCCGTTCGGATCGGACGGAACTATGGCTACACCTTC.